This TCR beta chain was recovered during a study of metastatic and nonmetastatic thyroid tumors. Overall study context: Comparative analysis of repertoires was undertaken across blood and tumor or nodule tissue obtained from malignant and benign thyroid patients. Study observations and caveats: Compared with benign nodules, malignant thyroid tumors were reported to have significantly higher TCR beta diversity in both blood and tumor.

Germline V gives CDR1 LNHDA, CDR2 SQIVND (reference sequence). V was pared by 4 bases and J by 9 bases, with 2 bases of the junction left unmatched. This CDR3 comprises 13 residues. Patients were all untreated before their thyroid surgery. Concerning this clone itself: The antigen is not known.

Per the original methods: Researchers built a distant-metastasis classifier for papillary thyroid cancer that drew on CDR3 differences across clinicopathological groups. TCRdb ran MiXCR on the PCR reads. TCRdb's processing, not the authors' own work, is the source of the V and J calls. The table records about 13,000 clones, about a quarter of them present only once. The chain recombines TRBV19 with TRBJ2-5; the match to TRBD2 covers 13 bases. The clonotype was recovered from a female donor with papillary thyroid cancer or a benign thyroid nodule (not recorded which). Some clones in this sample may be carry-over from other donors' samples. The sample comprised adjacent normal tissue. The CDR3 DNA reads as TGTGCCAGTAGTACTGGGACTAGCGGGGCCCAGTACTTC. This codes for CASSTGTSGAQYF.